Listed here is a single T cell receptor beta chain. This sample was included in a study of blood T cell repertoires in COVID-19. Across the whole study: Samples of COVID-19 (acute and convalescent) were obtained from the United States, Italy and Spain. PBMCs, B-cell-depleted T cells, or T cells provided the cDNA or gDNA that made up the material.

Per the authors' pipeline: Amplification from reference gene primers served as the basis for estimated nucleated cell counts. Assay used: immunoSEQ multiplex PCR; TCRdb lists only in-frame clones, some missing. That table gives V, J and clone size, and the DNA gave D and trimming. The profile covers about 310,000 clones, with 85% to 90% appearing a single time and roughly 2.9% taken by the ten largest. The CDR3 sequence is 14 residues long. Germline CDR1 is GTSNPN and CDR2 is SVGIG (reference sequence). The ends were cut back, 3 bases at V and 1 base at J, with 12 bases in the middle. The TCR comes from a woman in her 30s with COVID-19, enrolled during active disease. Sequencing was carried out using peripheral blood. The V gene is TRBV30, the J gene TRBJ1-1, with D unresolved. This chain's CDR3 is CAWRRRRENTEAFF. For the CDR3, the DNA is TGTGCCTGGAGGCGGCGGAGGGAGAACACTGAAGCTTTCTTT.